Listed here is a single TCR beta chain. Its antigen is unknown. The sample belongs to a study of cytomegalovirus exposure and HLA in healthy donors. Findings of the study overall: Exclusion applied to some V segments, including TRBV6-2 and TRBV6-3, as they were indistinguishable. Highly shared variants forming one cluster were likely a sequencing artifact. With further analysis later on, most CMV-associated TCR beta chains appeared HLA-restricted.

With 60 Vbeta and 13 Jbeta primers, the PCR was carried out. Authors' data handling: Around 80 million unique TCR beta chains, roughly 11 million of them shared, were counted by a later analysis. TCRdb keeps only in-frame clones here, not all; method: immunoSEQ multiplex PCR. That table supplies the V and J calls and clone size; D and trimming were determined from the DNA. The sample has around 140,000 clones; approximately 77% are singletons. Trimming removed 5 bases from V and 3 bases from J, with 11 bases in between. CDR1 MDHEN and CDR2 SYDVKM come from the germline V gene. The CDR3 consists of 14 residues.

The source of this sequence is a woman aged 55 to 70 in good health and CMV-seronegative. The V gene is TRBV28, the J gene TRBJ1-5; possibly TRBD1 for D (5 bases). Sequenced: PBMCs. In nucleotides, the CDR3 is TGTGCCAGCAGTGGGGCGCCTTCCAATCAGCCCCAGCATTTT. Translating gives CASSGAPSNQPQHF.